This is a list of T cell receptor beta chains from one sample in a study of T cell changes during pregnancy in multiple sclerosis. Some clones are missing from TCRdb's copy, which holds only in-frame ones; the method was immunoSEQ multiplex PCR. The profile shows 84,000 or so clones, less than 95% of them singletons. Material: peripheral blood, obtained in the third trimester of pregnancy. The receptors derive from a female donor with multiple sclerosis, enrolled in a pregnancy study. Each CDR3 is given with its conserved first and last residue. The D gene is left open where the match is weak. Clone size is not always given. Where it is, it says once, few, many or a class for expanded clones.

CDR3aa: CATSRKQGGNEKLFF
CDR3nt: TGTGCCACCAGCAGGAAGCAGGGGGGAAATGAAAAACTGTTTTTT
v_gene: TRBV15
j_gene: TRBJ1-4
d_gene: TRBD1
abundance: NA

CDR3aa: CASSLGPGVRLNTEAFF
CDR3nt: TGTGCCAGCAGCTTAGGCCCAGGGGTTAGGTTGAACACTGAAGCTTTCTTT
v_gene: TRBV7-9
j_gene: TRBJ1-1
d_gene: NA
abundance: NA

CDR3aa: CASSVVDSPSSDTQYF
CDR3nt: TGTGCCAGCAGCGTAGTGGACAGCCCTTCCTCAGATACGCAGTATTTT
v_gene: TRBV9
j_gene: TRBJ2-3
d_gene: NA
abundance: NA

CDR3aa: CASSIRGTASNTEAFF
CDR3nt: TGTGCCAGTAGTATTAGGGGGACAGCTTCGAACACTGAAGCTTTCTTT
v_gene: TRBV19
j_gene: TRBJ1-1
d_gene: TRBD1
abundance: NA

CDR3aa: CASSTDGNSPLHF
CDR3nt: TGTGCCAGCAGCACCGACGGGAATTCACCCCTCCACTTT
v_gene: TRBV6-1
j_gene: TRBJ1-6
d_gene: NA
abundance: NA

CDR3aa: CASSTTTGINQPQHF
CDR3nt: TGTGCCAGCAGCACTACGACAGGTATCAATCAGCCCCAGCATTTT
v_gene: TRBV6-6
j_gene: TRBJ1-5
d_gene: NA
abundance: NA

CDR3aa: CASRQGMQAFF
CDR3nt: TGTGCCAGCAGGCAGGGGATGCAAGCTTTCTTT
v_gene: TRBV2
j_gene: TRBJ1-1
d_gene: NA
abundance: NA

CDR3aa: CASTRLGQGSGNTIYF
CDR3nt: TGTGCCAGCACCAGGCTGGGACAGGGGTCTGGAAACACCATATATTTT
v_gene: TRBV5-6
j_gene: TRBJ1-3
d_gene: TRBD1
abundance: once

CDR3aa: CASRQLTGGSYNEQFF
CDR3nt: TGTGCCAGCAGACAACTCACGGGGGGGTCATACAATGAGCAGTTCTTC
v_gene: TRBV7-8
j_gene: TRBJ2-1
d_gene: TRBD2
abundance: NA

CDR3aa: CASSWGLAGSSDTQYF
CDR3nt: TGTGCCAGCAGTTGGGGACTAGCGGGGTCGTCAGATACGCAGTATTTT
v_gene: TRBV27
j_gene: TRBJ2-3
d_gene: TRBD2
abundance: NA

CDR3aa: CASSLTEDYEQYF
CDR3nt: TGCGCCAGCAGCCTGACAGAAGACTACGAGCAGTACTTC
v_gene: TRBV5-1
j_gene: TRBJ2-7
d_gene: NA
abundance: NA

CDR3aa: CAKRDRGYYEQYF
CDR3nt: TGTGCCAAAAGGGACAGGGGGTACTACGAGCAGTACTTC
v_gene: TRBV25-1
j_gene: TRBJ2-7
d_gene: TRBD1
abundance: NA

CDR3aa: CASSPSGGETQYF
CDR3nt: TGTGCCAGCAGCCCGAGCGGGGGGGAGACCCAGTACTTC
v_gene: TRBV7-9
j_gene: TRBJ2-5
d_gene: TRBD2
abundance: NA

CDR3aa: CASSLESPEDEQYF
CDR3nt: TGTGCCAGCAGCTTAGAAAGTCCCGAGGACGAGCAGTACTTC
v_gene: TRBV11-2
j_gene: TRBJ2-7
d_gene: NA
abundance: NA

CDR3aa: CASSLPQGEINYGYTF
CDR3nt: TGTGCCAGCAGCTTACCACAGGGAGAGATTAACTATGGCTACACCTTC
v_gene: TRBV7-9
j_gene: TRBJ1-2
d_gene: NA
abundance: few

CDR3aa: CASSVDSGGYEKLFF
CDR3nt: TGTGCCAGCAGCGTAGACTCTGGCGGCTATGAAAAACTGTTTTTT
v_gene: TRBV5-6
j_gene: TRBJ1-4
d_gene: NA
abundance: NA

CDR3aa: CASSAGGAGNTEAFF
CDR3nt: TGTGCCAGCAGTGCGGGGGGGGCGGGGAACACTGAAGCTTTCTTT
v_gene: TRBV6-4
j_gene: TRBJ1-1
d_gene: NA
abundance: NA

CDR3aa: CASSEGTVQSSYEQYF
CDR3nt: TGTGCCAGCAGCGAGGGGACAGTCCAAAGCTCCTACGAGCAGTACTTC
v_gene: TRBV5-4
j_gene: TRBJ2-7
d_gene: TRBD1
abundance: NA

CDR3aa: CASSQRGGGADTQYF
CDR3nt: TGTGCCAGCAGCCAAAGGGGGGGAGGCGCAGATACGCAGTATTTT
v_gene: TRBV14
j_gene: TRBJ2-3
d_gene: NA
abundance: NA

CDR3aa: CASSLSPSGAPETQYF
CDR3nt: TGTGCCAGCAGCTTGTCGCCTAGCGGGGCTCCAGAGACCCAGTACTTC
v_gene: TRBV5-4
j_gene: TRBJ2-5
d_gene: TRBD2
abundance: NA

CDR3aa: CASSLARGANTEAFF
CDR3nt: TGCGCCAGCAGCTTGGCTCGGGGGGCGAACACTGAAGCTTTCTTT
v_gene: TRBV5-1
j_gene: TRBJ1-1
d_gene: NA
abundance: NA

CDR3aa: CASELGGTEAFF
CDR3nt: TGTGCCAGCGAGCTGGGGGGGACTGAAGCTTTCTTT
v_gene: TRBV5-6
j_gene: TRBJ1-1
d_gene: NA
abundance: NA

CDR3aa: CAIGTAYGYTF
CDR3nt: TGTGCCATTGGGACAGCCTATGGCTACACCTTC
v_gene: TRBV10-3
j_gene: TRBJ1-2
d_gene: TRBD1
abundance: once

CDR3aa: CASSQPSSGANVLTF
CDR3nt: TGCGCCAGCAGCCAACCCAGTTCTGGGGCCAACGTCCTGACTTTC
v_gene: TRBV5-1
j_gene: TRBJ2-6
d_gene: NA
abundance: NA

CDR3aa: CASRSLFPGTGVDQPQHF
CDR3nt: TGTGCCAGCAGATCGTTATTTCCGGGGACAGGGGTGGATCAGCCCCAGCATTTT
v_gene: TRBV27
j_gene: TRBJ1-5
d_gene: TRBD1
abundance: NA

CDR3aa: CASSPGQTNYGYTF
CDR3nt: TGTGCCAGCTCACCAGGACAGACGAACTATGGCTACACCTTC
v_gene: TRBV18
j_gene: TRBJ1-2
d_gene: NA
abundance: NA

CDR3aa: CATSPVRQSLSANYGYTF
CDR3nt: TGTGCCACCAGCCCTGTACGACAGTCCCTCTCAGCTAACTATGGCTACACCTTC
v_gene: TRBV15
j_gene: TRBJ1-2
d_gene: NA
abundance: once

CDR3aa: CATSRVEGQSSYEQYF
CDR3nt: TGTGCCACCAGCAGAGTTGAAGGACAAAGCTCCTACGAGCAGTACTTC
v_gene: TRBV15
j_gene: TRBJ2-7
d_gene: NA
abundance: NA

CDR3aa: CAISVGQGTEQYF
CDR3nt: TGTGCCATCAGTGTCGGGCAGGGGACCGAGCAGTACTTC
v_gene: TRBV10-3
j_gene: TRBJ2-7
d_gene: NA
abundance: NA

CDR3aa: CASSYSGTNEQFF
CDR3nt: TGTGCCAGCAGTTACTCGGGCACGAATGAGCAGTTCTTC
v_gene: TRBV6-5
j_gene: TRBJ2-1
d_gene: NA
abundance: NA

CDR3aa: CASSRGNANTGELFF
CDR3nt: TGTGCCAGCAGCAGGGGAAACGCGAACACCGGGGAGCTGTTTTTT
v_gene: TRBV7-3
j_gene: TRBJ2-2
d_gene: NA
abundance: NA

CDR3aa: CASSFSRGLLNTEAFF
CDR3nt: TGTGCCAGCAGTTTTTCGAGGGGGCTCCTGAACACTGAAGCTTTCTTT
v_gene: TRBV27
j_gene: TRBJ1-1
d_gene: TRBD1
abundance: NA

CDR3aa: CASSLGGTVQETQYF
CDR3nt: TGTGCCAGCAGCTTGGGAGGGACAGTTCAAGAGACCCAGTACTTC
v_gene: TRBV5-5
j_gene: TRBJ2-5
d_gene: TRBD1
abundance: NA

CDR3aa: CASSLSGGVYEQYF
CDR3nt: TGTGCCAGCAGTTTATCAGGGGGTGTCTACGAGCAGTACTTC
v_gene: TRBV27
j_gene: TRBJ2-7
d_gene: NA
abundance: NA

CDR3aa: CASSEAGQPQHF
CDR3nt: TGTGCCAGCAGTGAAGCCGGGCAGCCCCAGCATTTT
v_gene: TRBV6-1
j_gene: TRBJ1-5
d_gene: NA
abundance: NA

CDR3aa: CASSYLPGGMNTEAFF
CDR3nt: TGTGCCAGCAGTTACCTACCGGGAGGGATGAACACTGAAGCTTTCTTT
v_gene: TRBV6-6
j_gene: TRBJ1-1
d_gene: NA
abundance: once

CDR3aa: CASSFRDRGYNEQFF
CDR3nt: TGTGCCAGTAGTTTCCGGGACAGGGGTTACAATGAGCAGTTCTTC
v_gene: TRBV19
j_gene: TRBJ2-1
d_gene: TRBD1
abundance: once

CDR3aa: CASRISKTLGGGKDTQYF
CDR3nt: TGTGCCAGCAGAATTTCGAAAACCCTCGGCGGGGGTAAAGATACGCAGTATTTT
v_gene: TRBV27
j_gene: TRBJ2-3
d_gene: TRBD2
abundance: NA

CDR3aa: CASSLTSGVQETQYF
CDR3nt: TGTGCCAGCAGTTTAACTAGCGGGGTGCAAGAGACCCAGTACTTC
v_gene: TRBV27
j_gene: TRBJ2-5
d_gene: TRBD2
abundance: NA

CDR3aa: CASSPRGNYGYTF
CDR3nt: TGTGCCAGCAGCCCCCGGGGGAACTATGGCTACACCTTC
v_gene: TRBV27
j_gene: TRBJ1-2
d_gene: NA
abundance: NA

CDR3aa: CASSRGTGEANYGYTF
CDR3nt: TGTGCCAGCAGCCGAGGGACAGGGGAGGCGAACTATGGCTACACCTTC
v_gene: TRBV7-9
j_gene: TRBJ1-2
d_gene: TRBD1
abundance: NA

CDR3aa: CASSLVRTGISYEQYF
CDR3nt: TGTGCCAGCAGCTTAGTCCGGACAGGGATATCCTACGAGCAGTACTTC
v_gene: TRBV7-9
j_gene: TRBJ2-7
d_gene: TRBD1
abundance: NA

CDR3aa: CASSSETGETQYF
CDR3nt: TGTGCCAGCAGCTCCGAGACAGGAGAGACCCAGTACTTC
v_gene: TRBV7-3
j_gene: TRBJ2-5
d_gene: NA
abundance: NA

CDR3aa: CASSLAVTEQFF
CDR3nt: TGTGCCAGCAGCTTAGCAGTAACAGAGCAGTTCTTC
v_gene: TRBV7-9
j_gene: TRBJ2-1
d_gene: NA
abundance: NA

CDR3aa: CASSAFLGGESNEKLFF
CDR3nt: TGTGCCAGCAGTGCCTTTTTGGGGGGAGAATCTAATGAAAAACTGTTTTTT
v_gene: TRBV6-1
j_gene: TRBJ1-4
d_gene: NA
abundance: once

CDR3aa: CASTEFDDSSYEQYF
CDR3nt: TGTGCCAGCACCGAATTTGACGACAGTTCCTACGAGCAGTACTTC
v_gene: TRBV6-1
j_gene: TRBJ2-7
d_gene: NA
abundance: NA

CDR3aa: CASSYGLAGLTDTQYF
CDR3nt: TGTGCCAGCAGCTATGGACTAGCGGGACTCACAGATACGCAGTATTTT
v_gene: TRBV9
j_gene: TRBJ2-3
d_gene: TRBD2
abundance: NA

CDR3aa: CASRAPTGGKNEQFF
CDR3nt: TGTGCCAGCAGAGCCCCGACAGGGGGTAAAAATGAGCAGTTCTTC
v_gene: TRBV2
j_gene: TRBJ2-1
d_gene: TRBD1
abundance: NA

CDR3aa: CAWSEGPGLAYLETQYF
CDR3nt: TGTGCCTGGAGTGAGGGTCCGGGACTAGCGTATTTAGAGACCCAGTACTTC
v_gene: TRBV30
j_gene: TRBJ2-5
d_gene: TRBD2
abundance: NA

CDR3aa: CASSTRTSGPTGTDTQCF
CDR3nt: TGCGCCAGCAGCACCCGGACTAGCGGACCAACAGGCACAGATACGCAGTGTTTT
v_gene: TRBV4-1
j_gene: TRBJ2-3
d_gene: TRBD2
abundance: NA